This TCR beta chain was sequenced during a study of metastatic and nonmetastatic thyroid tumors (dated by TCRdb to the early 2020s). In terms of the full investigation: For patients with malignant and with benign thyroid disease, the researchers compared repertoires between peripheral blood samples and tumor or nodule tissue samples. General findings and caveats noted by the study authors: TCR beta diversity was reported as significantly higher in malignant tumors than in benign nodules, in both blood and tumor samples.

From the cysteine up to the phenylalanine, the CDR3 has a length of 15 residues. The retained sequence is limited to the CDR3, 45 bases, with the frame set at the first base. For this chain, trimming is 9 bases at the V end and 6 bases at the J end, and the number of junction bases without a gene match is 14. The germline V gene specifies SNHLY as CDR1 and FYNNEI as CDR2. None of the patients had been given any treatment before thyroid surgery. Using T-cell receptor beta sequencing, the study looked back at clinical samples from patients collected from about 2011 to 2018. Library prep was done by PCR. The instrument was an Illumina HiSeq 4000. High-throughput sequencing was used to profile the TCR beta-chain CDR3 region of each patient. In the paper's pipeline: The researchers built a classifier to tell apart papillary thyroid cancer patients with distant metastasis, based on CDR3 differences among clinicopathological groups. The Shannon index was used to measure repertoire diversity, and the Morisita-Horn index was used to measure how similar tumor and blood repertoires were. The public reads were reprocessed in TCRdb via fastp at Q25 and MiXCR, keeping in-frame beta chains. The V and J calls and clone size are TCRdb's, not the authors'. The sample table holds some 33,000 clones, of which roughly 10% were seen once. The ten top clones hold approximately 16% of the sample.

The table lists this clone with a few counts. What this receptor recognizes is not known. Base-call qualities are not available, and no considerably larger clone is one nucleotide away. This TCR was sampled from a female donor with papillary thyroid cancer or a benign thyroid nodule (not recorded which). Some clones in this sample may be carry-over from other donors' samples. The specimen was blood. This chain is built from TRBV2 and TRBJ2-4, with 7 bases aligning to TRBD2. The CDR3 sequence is CASSWGGGEGNIQYF. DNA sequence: TGTGCCAGTTCGTGGGGGGGGGGGGAGGGAAACATTCAGTACTTC. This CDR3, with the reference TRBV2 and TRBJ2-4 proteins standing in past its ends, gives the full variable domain EPEVTQTPSHQVTQMGQEVILRCVPISNHLYFYWYRQILGQKVEFLVSFYNNEISEKSEIFDDQFSVERPDGSNFTLKIRSTKLEDSAMYFCASSWGGGEGNIQYFGAGTRLSVL.